A selection of T cell receptor beta chains follows, all from one sample in a study of control samples from healthy donors and cancer patients. Assay: immunoSEQ multiplex PCR; the TCRdb copy retains only in-frame clones and omits some. The sample carries 110,000 to 150,000 clones, 94% recorded once. The sequencing input was blood. These receptors were obtained from a man between 35 and 55 years old in good health. Each CDR3 is given with its conserved first and last residue. D genes are given only for firm matches. Size is omitted from some rows. Given values are once, few, many or a class for expanded clones.

clone size: .; D gene: .; J gene: TRBJ2-3; V gene: TRBV2; CDR3 DNA: TGTGCCAGCAGTGAAGGCTCCGGTTGGGAGGATACGCAGTATTTT; CDR3 protein: CASSEGSGWEDTQYF
clone size: .; D gene: .; J gene: TRBJ1-5; V gene: TRBV7-9; CDR3 DNA: TGTGCCAGCAGCCGGGACAATCAGCCCCAGCATTTT; CDR3 protein: CASSRDNQPQHF
clone size: .; D gene: TRBD1; J gene: TRBJ1-6; V gene: TRBV27; CDR3 DNA: TGTGCCAGCGCAGGACAGGGAAATTCACCCCTCCACTTT; CDR3 protein: CASAGQGNSPLHF
clone size: .; D gene: TRBD1; J gene: TRBJ2-5; V gene: TRBV28; CDR3 DNA: TGTGCCAGCAGTTTAACAGGGGGTCAAGAGACCCAGTACTTC; CDR3 protein: CASSLTGGQETQYF
clone size: .; D gene: .; J gene: TRBJ2-7; V gene: TRBV28; CDR3 DNA: TGTGCCAGCAGTTCAGACAGCCACGAGCAGTACTTC; CDR3 protein: CASSSDSHEQYF
clone size: .; D gene: .; J gene: TRBJ1-2; V gene: TRBV11-1; CDR3 DNA: TGTGCCAGCAGCCCGGACAGTTCTTCCAACTATGGCTACACCTTC; CDR3 protein: CASSPDSSSNYGYTF
clone size: .; D gene: .; J gene: TRBJ1-1; V gene: TRBV19; CDR3 DNA: TGTGCCAGTAGGTGGGGGGGCCTGAACACTGAAGCTTTCTTT; CDR3 protein: CASRWGGLNTEAFF
clone size: .; D gene: TRBD2; J gene: TRBJ2-7; V gene: TRBV2; CDR3 DNA: TGTGCCAGCAAGAGAGAGGGAGGGCTCGAGCAGTACTTC; CDR3 protein: CASKREGGLEQYF
clone size: .; D gene: .; J gene: TRBJ2-7; V gene: TRBV4-1; CDR3 DNA: TGCGCCAGCAGCCGGGCCGGAGGCTCTTTAAGCTCCTACGAGCAGTACTTC; CDR3 protein: CASSRAGGSLSSYEQYF
clone size: .; D gene: TRBD2; J gene: TRBJ2-3; V gene: TRBV7-3; CDR3 DNA: TGTGCCAGCAGCTCCACCGGGACTAGCGGGGTGGGGCCAGATACGCAGTATTTT; CDR3 protein: CASSSTGTSGVGPDTQYF
clone size: once; D gene: TRBD2; J gene: TRBJ2-1; V gene: TRBV10-3; CDR3 DNA: TGTGCCACCTCCCTTGGCTGGGAGGGGTACAATGAGCAGTTCTTC; CDR3 protein: CATSLGWEGYNEQFF
clone size: .; D gene: .; J gene: TRBJ2-5; V gene: TRBV4-3; CDR3 DNA: TGCGCCAGCAGCCAAAGCCCCTCAGGGGAAGAGACCCAGTACTTC; CDR3 protein: CASSQSPSGEETQYF
clone size: .; D gene: .; J gene: TRBJ2-3; V gene: TRBV9; CDR3 DNA: TGTGCCAGCAGCGAGCAGTGGATGACAGATACGCAGTATTTT; CDR3 protein: CASSEQWMTDTQYF
clone size: .; D gene: .; J gene: TRBJ1-2; V gene: TRBV3-1/TRBV3-2; CDR3 DNA: TGTGCCAGCAGCCAATTTAGTGGCTACACCTTC; CDR3 protein: CASSQFSGYTF
clone size: few; D gene: .; J gene: TRBJ1-1; V gene: TRBV24-1; CDR3 DNA: TGTGCCACCAGTGATTGGGACATCCGAGAAGCTTTCTTT; CDR3 protein: CATSDWDIREAFF
clone size: .; D gene: .; J gene: TRBJ2-5; V gene: TRBV14; CDR3 DNA: TGTGCCAGCAGCCCCCTGGGAGGGGGGTTAAAGACCCAGTACTTC; CDR3 protein: CASSPLGGGLKTQYF
clone size: .; D gene: .; J gene: TRBJ2-7; V gene: TRBV14; CDR3 DNA: TGTGCCAGCAGCCAGGCAGGGAGAGGCTACGAGCAGTACTTC; CDR3 protein: CASSQAGRGYEQYF
clone size: .; D gene: .; J gene: TRBJ2-7; V gene: TRBV5-1; CDR3 DNA: TGCGCCAGCAGCCCGATCGGGGGTACGGACGAGCAGTACTTC; CDR3 protein: CASSPIGGTDEQYF
clone size: .; D gene: TRBD1; J gene: TRBJ2-7; V gene: TRBV5-1; CDR3 DNA: TGCGCCAGCAGGAAGGAGGTTAGGACAGGGCCAACCTACGAGCAGTACTTC; CDR3 protein: CASRKEVRTGPTYEQYF
clone size: once; D gene: .; J gene: TRBJ1-5; V gene: TRBV6-5; CDR3 DNA: TGTGCCAGCAGTATCTTAGACACGAGCAATCAGCCCCAGCATTTT; CDR3 protein: CASSILDTSNQPQHF
clone size: .; D gene: .; J gene: TRBJ1-1; V gene: TRBV15; CDR3 DNA: TGTGCCACCAGCAGAGAGGGGTCGGCGGGAATGAACACTGAAGCTTTCTTT; CDR3 protein: CATSREGSAGMNTEAFF
clone size: few; D gene: .; J gene: TRBJ1-4; V gene: TRBV18; CDR3 DNA: TGTGCCAGCTCAGAAAGACAGGTGGGAAATGAAAAACTGTTTTTT; CDR3 protein: CASSERQVGNEKLFF
clone size: .; D gene: .; J gene: TRBJ1-1; V gene: TRBV6-5; CDR3 DNA: TGTGCCAGCAGTTACTCGAGGGTACTCACTGAAGCTTTCTTT; CDR3 protein: CASSYSRVLTEAFF
clone size: .; D gene: .; J gene: TRBJ2-1; V gene: TRBV27; CDR3 DNA: TGTGCCAGCGGCGGCGAGCAGTTCTTC; CDR3 protein: CASGGEQFF
clone size: .; D gene: TRBD1; J gene: TRBJ1-2; V gene: TRBV7-2; CDR3 DNA: TGTGCCAGCAGACTAGGACAGGGGGGGTATGGCTACACCTTC; CDR3 protein: CASRLGQGGYGYTF
clone size: .; D gene: .; J gene: TRBJ2-5; V gene: TRBV18; CDR3 DNA: TGTGCCAGCTCACCACAGGGGCTGGACGGACAAGAGACCCAGTACTTC; CDR3 protein: CASSPQGLDGQETQYF
clone size: .; D gene: .; J gene: TRBJ2-7; V gene: TRBV7-2; CDR3 DNA: TGTGCCGCAGCTCGGAGCCTCTCTGAGCAGTACTTC; CDR3 protein: CAAARSLSEQYF
clone size: .; D gene: .; J gene: TRBJ1-5; V gene: TRBV6-5; CDR3 DNA: TGTGCCAGCAGCCAACGGGGGGCTCTCCTCGCGGCCCAGCATTTT; CDR3 protein: CASSQRGALLAAQHF
clone size: .; D gene: TRBD2; J gene: TRBJ2-1; V gene: TRBV11-2; CDR3 DNA: TGTGCCAGCAGCTTGGGACTAGCGGGAGGAATTGCCTACAATGAGCAGTTCTTC; CDR3 protein: CASSLGLAGGIAYNEQFF
clone size: .; D gene: TRBD2; J gene: TRBJ2-5; V gene: TRBV5-5; CDR3 DNA: TGTGCCAGCAGCTTTGGACTAGCGGGGATCCAAGAGACCCAGTACTTC; CDR3 protein: CASSFGLAGIQETQYF
clone size: .; D gene: .; J gene: TRBJ1-1; V gene: TRBV5-4; CDR3 DNA: TGTGCCAGCAGCTTGGCGCCACACAGGGAACCCACTGAAGCTTTCTTT; CDR3 protein: CASSLAPHREPTEAFF